One and the same sample provided the 4 T cell receptor beta chains below, sequenced in a study of blood T cell repertoires in COVID-19. Repertoires were generated with immunoSEQ multiplex PCR, while TCRdb's copy carries only in-frame clones and drops some. The sample has roughly 220,000 clones, 75% to 85% seen once. The specimen sequenced was peripheral blood. The receptors were sampled from a woman aged 80 or older with COVID-19, enrolled during active disease.

The chain is built from TRBV7-2 and TRBJ1-5; maybe TRBD1 (5 bases). Germline V gives CDR1 SGHTA, CDR2 FQGNSA. CDR3 length: 16 amino acids. V lost 1 base and J lost 6, with 16 bases in between. CDR3: CASSLVPGLTGQPQHF. The DNA of the CDR3 is TGTGCCAGCAGCTTAGTTCCAGGGTTAACGGGTCAGCCCCAGCATTTT.

The chain combines TRBV6-2 or TRBV6-3 with TRBJ2-2; 10 nucleotides match TRBD1. Per germline, CDR1 MNHEY and CDR2 SVGEGT. The CDR3 consists of 17 residues. The V segment lost 2 bases and the J segment 1 base; nucleotides outside the gene matches: 4. This chain's CDR3 is CASSYGQGVGNTGELFF. Here the CDR3 DNA reads TGTGCCAGCAGTTACGGACAGGGGGTAGGGAACACCGGGGAGCTGTTTTTT.

The rearrangement joins TRBV30 to TRBJ1-5; TRBD1 is a possible D gene (5 bases). Trimming took 1 base from V and 1 from J, leaving 14 bases between them. The germline V gene has CDR1 GTSNPN and CDR2 SVGIG (reference sequence). This CDR3 is built from 16 residues. CDR3 in amino acids: CAWSAGKTGSNQPQHF. DNA of the CDR3: TGTGCCTGGAGTGCAGGCAAAACAGGAAGCAATCAGCCCCAGCATTTT.

V gene TRBV24-1 combines with J gene TRBJ2-3; 16 nucleotides agree with TRBD2. Germline CDR1 and CDR2: KGHDR and SFDVKD. Trimming removed 7 bases from V and 5 bases from J; junction bases left unmatched: 11. The CDR3 spans 18 residues. Here the CDR3 reads CATSTAGTSGGAEDTQYF. In DNA form, the CDR3 reads TGTGCCACCAGCACTGCCGGGACTAGCGGGGGGGCGGAAGATACGCAGTATTTT.